The next 13 T cell receptor beta chains were all read from a single sample in a study of Ad26.COV2.S vaccination and SARS-CoV-2 variants. The treatment: around 19 received Ad26.COV2.S at low or high dose, single or two shots; several received placebo; per-sample allocation not given. Repertoires come from day 63 after the first vaccine or placebo injection. Sequenced by immunoSEQ multiplex PCR; TCRdb stores in-frame clones only, minus some. The data hold 430,000 or so clones, with 75% to 90% observed a single time. The sequenced sample was peripheral blood, obtained in a trial of Ad26.COV2.S vaccine versus placebo. The receptors were gathered from a person between 18 and 60 years old who received the Ad26.COV2.S COVID-19 vaccine or a placebo.

The rearrangement links TRBV5-6 to TRBJ1-5, with D hard to call. The CDR3 has 14 residues. The V end lost 0 bases, the J end lost 4 bases, and 8 bases lay between the germline ends. Germline V CDR1 and CDR2: SGHDT, YYEEEE. CDR3: CASSLGPVNQPQHF. Here the CDR3 DNA reads TGTGCCAGCAGCTTGGGGCCAGTAAATCAGCCCCAGCATTTT. The whole variable domain, filled in from reference TRBV5-6 and TRBJ1-5, reads DAGVTQSPTHLIKTRGQQVTLRCSPKSGHDTVSWYQQALGQGPQFIFQYYEEEERQRGNFPDRFSGHQFPNYSSELNVNALLLGDSALYLCASSLGPVNQPQHFGDGTRLSIL.

The rearrangement joins TRBV5-6 to TRBJ2-6; D gene uncertain. Germline values: CDR1 SGHDT, CDR2 YYEEEE. The CDR3 totals 16 residues. Trimming took 4 bases from V and 0 from J, leaving 11 bases between them. The CDR3, as DNA: TGTGCCAGCAGCCCTCCTGGGCCCTCTGGGGCCAACGTCCTGACTTTC. Protein: CASSPPGPSGANVLTF.

The V call is TRBV6-2 or TRBV6-3, the J call TRBJ2-2; tentative D call: TRBD1 (5 bases). The CDR3 has 14 residues. Per germline, CDR1 MNHEY and CDR2 SVGEGT. The V end was cut by 2 bases, the J end by 5 bases, with 9 bases between. CDR3 in amino acids: CASSYPRTTGELFF. The CDR3 nucleotides are TGTGCCAGCAGTTACCCCAGGACAACCGGGGAGCTGTTTTTT.

The V gene is TRBV19, the J gene TRBJ1-1; D is unresolved. This CDR3 has 12 amino acids. The V gene lost 5 bases and the J gene lost 6 bases, with 10 bases spanning the gap. Germline CDR1 LNHDA, CDR2 SQIVND (reference sequence). CDR3 in amino acids: CASSGRIAEAFF. The CDR3 DNA sequence: TGTGCCAGTAGTGGGAGGATAGCTGAAGCTTTCTTT.

The chain joins TRBV28 to TRBJ1-1; D gene uncertain. This CDR3 region has 14 residues. CDR1 and CDR2 (germline): MDHEN, SYDVKM. Trimming took 7 bases from V and 4 from J, leaving 16 bases between them. Here the CDR3 reads CASTPTRGFTEAFF. The CDR3 DNA follows: TGTGCCAGCACTCCTACGAGAGGGTTCACTGAAGCTTTCTTT.

The rearrangement uses TRBV5-1 and TRBJ1-4, with D uncertain. The ends were cut back, 2 bases at V and 8 bases at J, with 13 bases in the middle. Looked up from germline, CDR1 is SGHRS and CDR2 is YFSETQ. This CDR3 comprises 14 residues. CDR3 nucleotides: TGCGCCAGCAGCTTTATATCAGTAGAGGAAAAACTGTTTTTT. The encoded protein is CASSFISVEEKLFF.

This clone appeared once. The rearrangement uses TRBV11-1 and TRBJ1-2; D unresolved. The germline V gene has CDR1 SGHAT and CDR2 FQDESV (reference sequence). V lost 2 bases and J lost 0, with 10 bases in between. The CDR3 loop spans 15 amino acids. This CDR3 reads CASSLYRGSNYGYTF. In DNA, the CDR3 is TGTGCCAGCAGCTTATATCGGGGATCTAACTATGGCTACACCTTC.

The J gene is TRBJ1-4, the V gene TRBV6-5; D is perhaps TRBD1 (5 bases). Per germline, CDR1 MNHEY and CDR2 SVGAGI. This CDR3 is built from 16 residues. V was shortened by 0 bases and J by 0 bases, with 8 bases between the two germline ends. The CDR3, as DNA: TGTGCCAGCAGTTACTCGGGGGGTGCAACTAATGAAAAACTGTTTTTT. Protein sequence: CASSYSGGATNEKLFF.

The gene calls are TRBV28 and TRBJ2-7, with a possible D match to TRBD2 (6 bases). The V end was cut by 6 bases, the J end by 3 bases, with 21 bases between. Germline V gene data show CDR1 as MDHEN and CDR2 as SYDVKM. The CDR3 contains 16 residues. The DNA of the CDR3 is TGTGCCAGCAGCGGGGAGGCGGGCAGACCCGACTACGAGCAGTACTTC. This gives the protein CASSGEAGRPDYEQYF.

The chain has TRBV18 and TRBJ2-3; TRBD2 matches 13 bases. The V gene's germline CDR1 is KGHSH and CDR2 LQKENI. The CDR3 contains 17 residues. Trimming removed 1 base from V and 1 base from J; junction bases left unmatched: 2. The DNA for the CDR3 is TGTGCCAGCTCACCACTTGGACTAGCGGGAGGCACAGATACGCAGTATTTT. Residues: CASSPLGLAGGTDTQYF.

The genes are TRBV11-2 and TRBJ2-7; D may correspond to TRBD1 or TRBD2 (5 bases each). V was shortened by 3 bases and J by 3 bases, with 18 bases between the two germline ends. Germline loops: CDR1 SGHAT, CDR2 FQNNGV. This CDR3 spans 16 amino acids. The CDR3 DNA sequence: TGTGCCAGCAGCTTCGCCCCGACCGGGGCCGTCTACGAGCAGTACTTC. It is translated as CASSFAPTGAVYEQYF. The full variable domain, in which reference TRBV11-2 and TRBJ2-7 provide the parts outside the CDR3, is EAGVAQSPRYKIIEKRQSVAFWCNPISGHATLYWYQQILGQGPKLLIQFQNNGVVDDSQLPKDRFSAERLKGVDSTLKIQPAKLEDSAVYLCASSFAPTGAVYEQYFGPGTRLTVT.

The rearrangement joins TRBV6-5 to TRBJ2-3; D call uncertain. The CDR3 is made up of 13 amino acids. Trimming left V 7 bases short and J 6 bases short, with 14 bases between. Germline V gene sequence: CDR1 MNHEY, CDR2 SVGAGI. CDR3 sequence: CASISLESDTQYF. The CDR3 DNA follows: TGTGCCAGCATCTCGCTAGAGTCCGATACGCAGTATTTT.

This clone was seen only once. CDR3 DNA sequence: TGTGCCAGCAGTTACGGGACAGGGGCCAATGAGCAGTTCTTC. It specifies CASSYGTGANEQFF. V gene TRBV6-2 or TRBV6-3 combines with J gene TRBJ2-1, with TRBD1 matching 10 bases. The CDR3 runs to 14 residues. Germline trimming cut 2 bases from V and 6 bases from J; bases unmatched to any gene: 1. The germline V gene encodes CDR1 MNHEY and CDR2 SVGEGT.